The 12 T cell receptor beta chains in this list originate from one sample, sequenced in a study of T cells after yellow fever vaccination. TCRdb reanalysed the 5' RACE reads using MiXCR and keeps one entry per CDR3 protein. The table lists hundreds of thousands of distinct CDR3 sequences, around 8.1% of them singletons. Specimen: PBMCs, collected roughly 45 days after the first yellow fever vaccination. Receptors were obtained from a young man who received the YFV17D yellow fever vaccine.

This rearrangement joins TRBV4-2 to TRBJ2-2, with 8 positions matching TRBD1. Germline V gene data show CDR1 as LGHNA and CDR2 as YNFKEQ. Trimming removed 3 bases from V and 6 bases from J; junction bases left unmatched: 6. This CDR3 is 15 amino acids long. CDR3 coding DNA: TGTGCCAGCAGCCAGATCAGGGGGCAGGCCGGGGAGCTGTTTTTT. It codes for CASSQIRGQAGELFF.

In regard to this clonotype: A read error may produce the germline difference seen at one junction end. The chain links TRBV5-1 to TRBJ2-3; D unresolved. CDR1 is SGHRS and CDR2 is YFSETQ in the germline V gene. This CDR3 spans 15 amino acids. The CDR3 DNA reads TGCGCCAGCAGCTTGGCGGGTTTAGGCACAGATACGAAGTATTTT. Encoded protein: CASSLAGLGTDTKYF. Full variable domain (rest looked up from reference TRBV5-1 and TRBJ2-3): KAGVTQTPRYLIKTRGQQVTLSCSPISGHRSVSWYQQTPGQGLQFLFEYFSETQRNKGNFPGRFSGRQFSNSRSEMNVSTLELGDSALYLCASSLAGLGTDTKYFGPGTRLTVL.

This sequence joins TRBV7-2 and TRBJ1-1; perhaps TRBD1 as D (5 bases). CDR3 length: 14 amino acids. The ends were cut back, 5 bases at V and 5 bases at J, with 15 bases in the middle. Germline V lookup: CDR1 SGHTA, CDR2 FQGNSA. CDR3 sequence reads: CASSVTRGGTEAFF. The DNA for the CDR3 is TGTGCCAGCAGCGTCACTAGGGGAGGGACTGAAGCTTTCTTT.

The V and J genes are TRBV18 and TRBJ2-6, with TRBD1 matching over 7 bases. V shed 5 bases and J 0 bases; nucleotides not matched to a gene: 13. The CDR3 is made up of 19 amino acids. Germline CDR1 reads KGHSH; CDR2 reads LQKENI. The CDR3 DNA follows: TGTGCCAGCTCATCGCGCAACCAGGGGGAAGGCTCTGGGGCCAACGTCCTGACTTTC. It codes for CASSSRNQGEGSGANVLTF.

This clonotype came up many times. CDR3: CASNSGGGTYEQYF. Here the CDR3 DNA reads TGCGCCAGCAACTCGGGGGGGGGCACCTACGAGCAGTACTTC. This chain connects TRBV5-1 to TRBJ2-7; 8 bases agree with TRBD2. Germline-derived CDR1 and CDR2 are SGHRS and YFSETQ. This CDR3 is built from 14 residues. V trimming: 6 bases; J trimming: 2 bases; junction bases outside the gene matches: 7.

Ten or more counts support this clonotype. The V and J genes are TRBV18 and TRBJ1-1; D remains ambiguous. The CDR3 sequence is 12 residues long. Trimming left V 2 bases short and J 4 bases short, with 5 bases between. Germline V lookup: CDR1 KGHSH, CDR2 LQKENI. In nucleotides, the CDR3 is TGTGCCAGCTCACCAACAAGCACTGAAGCTTTCTTT. Amino acids: CASSPTSTEAFF.

This chain links TRBV24-1 with TRBJ2-1, with D perhaps assigned TRBD1 or TRBD2 (5 bases each). Trimming took off 5 bases at V and 3 bases at J, with 13 bases between the two ends. The length of the CDR3 is 15 residues. Germline values: CDR1 KGHDR, CDR2 SFDVKD. The CDR3, as DNA: TGTGCCACCAGTGTTGGGGACCCTCTCTACAATGAGCAGTTCTTC. Translated, it gives CATSVGDPLYNEQFF.

This clonotype was counted a few times. V gene TRBV5-6 combines with J gene TRBJ2-3; maybe TRBD1 (6 bases). The CDR3 has 13 residues. V lost 1 base and J lost 14, with 17 bases in between. Germline CDR1 reads SGHDT; CDR2 reads YYEEEE. CDR3 sequence reads: CASSLYQGRPSYF. For the CDR3, the DNA is TGTGCCAGCAGCTTGTACCAGGGGCGTCCCTCGTATTTT.

This chain's CDR3 is CASRVGAGLTDTQYF. Written as DNA, the CDR3 is TGTGCCAGCAGGGTTGGTGCGGGCCTCACAGATACGCAGTATTTT. The chain links TRBV7-9 to TRBJ2-3, with D perhaps TRBD2 (5 bases). Germline V gene lookup returns CDR1 SEHNR and CDR2 FQNEAQ (reference sequence). The germline V and J ends were trimmed by 6 bases and 2 bases, with 15 bases remaining between them. The CDR3 loop spans 15 amino acids.

This clonotype has more than one count but fewer than ten. This chain connects TRBV7-3 to TRBJ2-1; TRBD1 matches 9 bases. CDR1 and CDR2 (germline): SGHTA, FQGTGA. V gave up 5 bases and J gave up 3 bases; unmatched junction bases: 5. CDR3 length equals 15 residues. Here the CDR3 reads CASSTQTGGYNEQFF. The CDR3 DNA reads TGTGCCAGCAGCACGCAGACAGGGGGCTACAATGAGCAGTTCTTC.

In its sample, this clonotype was seen a few times. The V gene is TRBV20-1, the J gene TRBJ2-7; D is possibly TRBD2 (5 bases). Germline CDR1 and CDR2: DFQATT and SNEGSKA (reference sequence). V was pared by 4 bases and J by 6 bases, with 19 bases between. CDR3 size: 14 residues. CDR3: CSAISRGVWIEQYF. CDR3 nucleotides: TGCAGTGCTATTTCACGGGGTGTTTGGATCGAGCAGTACTTC.

The sample holds many counts of this clonotype. The rearrangement uses TRBV5-1 and TRBJ2-5; no clear D. V was pared by 1 base and J by 4 bases, with 8 bases between. This CDR3 has 13 residues. In germline, CDR1 is SGHRS, CDR2 YFSETQ. CDR3 sequence reads: CASSLTPGETQYF. The CDR3 DNA reads TGCGCCAGCAGCTTGACCCCCGGAGAGACCCAGTACTTC.